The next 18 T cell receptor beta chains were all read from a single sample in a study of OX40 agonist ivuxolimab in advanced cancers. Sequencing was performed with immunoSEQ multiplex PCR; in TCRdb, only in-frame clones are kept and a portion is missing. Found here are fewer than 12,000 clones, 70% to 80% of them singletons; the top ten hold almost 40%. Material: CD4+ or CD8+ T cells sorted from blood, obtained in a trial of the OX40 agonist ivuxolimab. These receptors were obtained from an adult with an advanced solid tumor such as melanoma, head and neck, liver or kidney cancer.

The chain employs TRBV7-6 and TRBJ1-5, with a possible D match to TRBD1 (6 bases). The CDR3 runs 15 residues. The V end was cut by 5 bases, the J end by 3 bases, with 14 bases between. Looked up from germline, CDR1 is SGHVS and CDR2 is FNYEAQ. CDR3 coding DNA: TGTGCCAGCAGCCCTGGACAGCGTATCAATCAGCCCCAGCATTTT. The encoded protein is CASSPGQRINQPQHF. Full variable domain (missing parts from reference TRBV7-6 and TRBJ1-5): GAGVSQSPRYKVTKRGQDVALRCDPISGHVSLYWYRQALGQGPEFLTYFNYEAQQDKSGLPNDRFSAERPEGSISTLTIQRTEQRDSAMYRCASSPGQRINQPQHFGDGTRLSIL.

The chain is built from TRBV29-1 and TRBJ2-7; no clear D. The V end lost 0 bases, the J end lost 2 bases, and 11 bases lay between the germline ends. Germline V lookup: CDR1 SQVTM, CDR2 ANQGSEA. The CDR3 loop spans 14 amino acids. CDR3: CSVEDRAATYEQYF. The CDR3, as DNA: TGCAGCGTTGAAGATCGGGCGGCAACCTACGAGCAGTACTTC.

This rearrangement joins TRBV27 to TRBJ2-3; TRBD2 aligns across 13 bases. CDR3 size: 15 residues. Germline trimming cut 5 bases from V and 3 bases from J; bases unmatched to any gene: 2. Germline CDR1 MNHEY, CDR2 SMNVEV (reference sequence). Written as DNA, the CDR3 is TGTGCCAGCAGTCCGGGACTAGCGGGAACAGATACGCAGTATTTT. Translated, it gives CASSPGLAGTDTQYF.

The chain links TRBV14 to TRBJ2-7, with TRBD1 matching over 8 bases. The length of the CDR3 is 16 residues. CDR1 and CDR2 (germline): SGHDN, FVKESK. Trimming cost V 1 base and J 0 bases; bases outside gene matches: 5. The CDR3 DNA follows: TGTGCCAGCAGCCAAGGCAGGGGGCGAAGCTCCTACGAGCAGTACTTC. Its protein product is CASSQGRGRSSYEQYF.

The CDR3 loop is CASSLRAVNTEAFF. CDR3 coding DNA: TGTGCCAGCAGCCTACGGGCCGTAAACACTGAAGCTTTCTTT. This chain uses TRBV28 with TRBJ1-1; D unclear. Germline lookup yields CDR1 MDHEN and CDR2 SYDVKM. The CDR3 has 14 residues. Between the trimmed V and J ends, which lost 6 bases and 2 bases, there was a span of 13 bases.

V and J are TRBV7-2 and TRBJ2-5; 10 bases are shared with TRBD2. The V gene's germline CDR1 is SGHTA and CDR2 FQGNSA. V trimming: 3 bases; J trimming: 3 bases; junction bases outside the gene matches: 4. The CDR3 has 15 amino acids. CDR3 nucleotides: TGTGCCAGCAGCTTCGGACTAGCGGCGAAAGAGACCCAGTACTTC. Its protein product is CASSFGLAAKETQYF.

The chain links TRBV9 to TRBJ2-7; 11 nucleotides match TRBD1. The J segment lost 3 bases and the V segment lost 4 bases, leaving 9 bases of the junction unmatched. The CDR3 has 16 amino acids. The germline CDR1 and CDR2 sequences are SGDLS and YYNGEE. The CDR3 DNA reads TGTGCCAGCAGCCCTCAGGACGGGACAGGGGGCTACGAGCAGTACTTC. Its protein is CASSPQDGTGGYEQYF.

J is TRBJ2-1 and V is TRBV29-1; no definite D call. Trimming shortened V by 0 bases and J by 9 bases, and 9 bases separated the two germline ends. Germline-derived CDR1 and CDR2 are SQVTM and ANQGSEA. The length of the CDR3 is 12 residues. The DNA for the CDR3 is TGCAGCGTTGAAGATAAAGCGAGTGAGCAGTTCTTC. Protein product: CSVEDKASEQFF.

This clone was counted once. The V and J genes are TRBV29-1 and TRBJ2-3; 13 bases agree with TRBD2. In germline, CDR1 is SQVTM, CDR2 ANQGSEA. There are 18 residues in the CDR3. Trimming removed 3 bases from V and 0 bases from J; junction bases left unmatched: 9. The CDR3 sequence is CSVDFLGTSGVSTDTQYF. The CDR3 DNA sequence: TGCAGCGTTGACTTTTTAGGGACTAGCGGGGTTAGCACAGATACGCAGTATTTT.

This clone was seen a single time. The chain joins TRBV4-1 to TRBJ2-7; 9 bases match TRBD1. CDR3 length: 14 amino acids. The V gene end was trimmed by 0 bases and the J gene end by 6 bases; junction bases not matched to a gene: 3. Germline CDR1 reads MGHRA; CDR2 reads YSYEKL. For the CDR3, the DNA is TGCGCCAGCAGCCAAGAGGGACAGGGCTCCGAGCAGTACTTC. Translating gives CASSQEGQGSEQYF.

CDR3 sequence reads: CASSQESSSGANVLTF. In DNA form, the CDR3 reads TGCGCCAGCAGCCAAGAATCGTCCTCTGGGGCCAACGTCCTGACTTTC. The rearrangement uses TRBV4-1 and TRBJ2-6, with no clear D. V was clipped by 0 bases and J by 0 bases, with 6 bases between them. The CDR3 has 16 amino acids. From germline, CDR1 is MGHRA and CDR2 YSYEKL.

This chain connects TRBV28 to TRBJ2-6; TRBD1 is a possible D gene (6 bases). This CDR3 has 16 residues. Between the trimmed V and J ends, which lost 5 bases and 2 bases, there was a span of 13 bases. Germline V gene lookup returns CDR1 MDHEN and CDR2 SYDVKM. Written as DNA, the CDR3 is TGTGCCAGCAGTACGTACTCAGGGGCTGGGGCCAACGTCCTGACTTTC. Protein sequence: CASSTYSGAGANVLTF.

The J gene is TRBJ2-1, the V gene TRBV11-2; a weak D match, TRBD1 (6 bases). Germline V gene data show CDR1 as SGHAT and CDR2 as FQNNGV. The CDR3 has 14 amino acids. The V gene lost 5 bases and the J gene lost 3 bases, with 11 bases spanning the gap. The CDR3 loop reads CASSPGTFYNEQFF. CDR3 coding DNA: TGTGCCAGCAGCCCCGGGACATTCTACAATGAGCAGTTCTTC. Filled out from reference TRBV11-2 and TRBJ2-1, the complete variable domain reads EAGVAQSPRYKIIEKRQSVAFWCNPISGHATLYWYQQILGQGPKLLIQFQNNGVVDDSQLPKDRFSAERLKGVDSTLKIQPAKLEDSAVYLCASSPGTFYNEQFFGPGTRLTVL.

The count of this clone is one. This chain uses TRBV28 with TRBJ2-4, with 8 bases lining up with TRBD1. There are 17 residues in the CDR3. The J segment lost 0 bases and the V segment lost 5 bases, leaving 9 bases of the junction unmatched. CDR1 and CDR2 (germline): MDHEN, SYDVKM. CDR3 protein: CASSPRDRGLAKNIQYF. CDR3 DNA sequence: TGTGCCAGCAGTCCACGTGACAGGGGACTAGCCAAAAACATTCAGTACTTC.

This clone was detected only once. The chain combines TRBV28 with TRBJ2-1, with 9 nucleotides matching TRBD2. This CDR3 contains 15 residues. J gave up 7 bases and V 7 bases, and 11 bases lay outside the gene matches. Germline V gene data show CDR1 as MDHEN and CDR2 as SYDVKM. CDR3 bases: TGTGCCAGCACCCCCCCGGGACTAGCTGGAAATGAGCAGTTCTTC. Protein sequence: CASTPPGLAGNEQFF.

The CDR3 region is CSVELASGYNEQFF. Here the CDR3 DNA reads TGCAGCGTTGAGTTGGCTAGCGGGTATAATGAGCAGTTCTTC. The rearrangement links TRBV29-1 to TRBJ2-1; the match to TRBD2 covers 8 bases. The CDR3 runs to 14 residues. The V segment lost 3 bases and the J segment 7 bases; nucleotides outside the gene matches: 8. The germline V gene has CDR1 SQVTM and CDR2 ANQGSEA.

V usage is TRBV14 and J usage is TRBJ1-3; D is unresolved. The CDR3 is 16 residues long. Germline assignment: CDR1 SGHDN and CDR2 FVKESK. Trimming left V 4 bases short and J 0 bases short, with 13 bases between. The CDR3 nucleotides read TGTGCCAGCAGCCTCACTCGGGATCTCTCTGGAAACACCATATATTTT. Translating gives CASSLTRDLSGNTIYF.

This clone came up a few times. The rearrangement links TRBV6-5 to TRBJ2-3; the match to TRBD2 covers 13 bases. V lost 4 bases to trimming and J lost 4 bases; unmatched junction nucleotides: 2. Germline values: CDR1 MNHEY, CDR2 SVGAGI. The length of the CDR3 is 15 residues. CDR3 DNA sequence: TGTGCCAGCAGTTTCACTAGCGGGGGGGCAGATACGCAGTATTTT. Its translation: CASSFTSGGADTQYF.